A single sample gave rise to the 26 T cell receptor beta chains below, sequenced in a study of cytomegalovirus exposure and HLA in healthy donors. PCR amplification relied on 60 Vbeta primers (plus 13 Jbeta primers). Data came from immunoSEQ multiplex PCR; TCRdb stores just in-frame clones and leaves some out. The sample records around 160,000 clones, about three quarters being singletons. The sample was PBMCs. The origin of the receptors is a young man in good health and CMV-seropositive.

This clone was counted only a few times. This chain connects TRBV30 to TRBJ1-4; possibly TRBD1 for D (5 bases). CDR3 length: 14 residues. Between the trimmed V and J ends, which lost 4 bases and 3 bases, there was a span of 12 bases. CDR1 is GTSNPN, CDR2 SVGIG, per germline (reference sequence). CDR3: CAWTDGGSNEKLFF. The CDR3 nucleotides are TGTGCCTGGACCGACGGGGGGTCTAATGAAAAACTGTTTTTT.

CDR3 coding DNA: TGCAGCGTAGTAACAGGGTCTGGAAACACCATATATTTT. Its translation is CSVVTGSGNTIYF. The chain combines TRBV29-1 with TRBJ1-3, with a weak D call TRBD1 (6 bases). V was trimmed by 6 bases and J by 1 base, leaving 10 bases between them. The CDR3 runs 13 residues. Germline V CDR1 and CDR2: SQVTM, ANQGSEA. Together with reference TRBV29-1 and TRBJ1-3, the CDR3 gives the full variable domain: SAVISQKPSRDICQRGTSLTIQCQVDSQVTMMFWYRQQPGQSLTLIATANQGSEATYESGFVIDKFPISRPNLTFSTLTVSNMSPEDSSIYLCSVVTGSGNTIYFGEGSWLTVV.

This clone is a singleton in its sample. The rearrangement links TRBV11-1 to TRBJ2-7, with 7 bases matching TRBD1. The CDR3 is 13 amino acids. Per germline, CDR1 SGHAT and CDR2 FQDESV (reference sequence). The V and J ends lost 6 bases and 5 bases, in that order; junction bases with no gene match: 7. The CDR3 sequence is CASSLNRGDEQYV. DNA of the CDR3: TGTGCCAGCAGTTTAAACAGGGGAGACGAGCAGTACGTC.

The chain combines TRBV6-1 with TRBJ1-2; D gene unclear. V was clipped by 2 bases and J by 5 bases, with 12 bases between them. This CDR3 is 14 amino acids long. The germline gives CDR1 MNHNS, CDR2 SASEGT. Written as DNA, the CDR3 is TGTGCCAGCAGTGAACTTTACTCGTCATATGGCTACACCTTC. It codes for CASSELYSSYGYTF.

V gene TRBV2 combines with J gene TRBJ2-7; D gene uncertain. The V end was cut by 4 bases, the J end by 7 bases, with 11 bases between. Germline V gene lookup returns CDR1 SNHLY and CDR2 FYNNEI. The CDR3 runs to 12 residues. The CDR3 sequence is CASSGNRMEQYV. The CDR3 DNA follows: TGTGCCAGCAGTGGCAACCGTATGGAGCAGTACGTC.

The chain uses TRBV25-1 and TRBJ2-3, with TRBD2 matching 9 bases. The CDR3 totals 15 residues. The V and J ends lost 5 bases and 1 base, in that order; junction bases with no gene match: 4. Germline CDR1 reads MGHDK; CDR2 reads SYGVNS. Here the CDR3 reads CASSRKRGGTDTQYF. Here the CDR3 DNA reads TGTGCCAGCAGTCGGAAGCGGGGGGGCACAGATACGCAGTATTTT.

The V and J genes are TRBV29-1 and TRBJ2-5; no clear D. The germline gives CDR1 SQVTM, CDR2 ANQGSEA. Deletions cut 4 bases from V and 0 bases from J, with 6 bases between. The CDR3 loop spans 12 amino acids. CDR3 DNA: TGCAGCGTTGTCGAGTACCAAGAGACCCAGTACTTC. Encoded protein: CSVVEYQETQYF.

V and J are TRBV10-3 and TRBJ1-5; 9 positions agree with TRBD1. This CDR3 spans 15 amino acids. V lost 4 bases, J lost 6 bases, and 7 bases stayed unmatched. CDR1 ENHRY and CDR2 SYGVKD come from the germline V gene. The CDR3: CAISGGTGTGQPQHF. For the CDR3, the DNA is TGTGCCATCAGTGGTGGGACAGGGACAGGTCAGCCCCAGCATTTT.

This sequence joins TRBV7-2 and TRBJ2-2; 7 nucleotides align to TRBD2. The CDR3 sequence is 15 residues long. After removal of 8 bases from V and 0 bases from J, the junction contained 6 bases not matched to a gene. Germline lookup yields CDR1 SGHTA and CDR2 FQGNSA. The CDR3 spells CASSRSGSNTGELFF. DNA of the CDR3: TGTGCCAGCTCCCGTAGCGGGTCGAACACCGGGGAGCTGTTTTTT.

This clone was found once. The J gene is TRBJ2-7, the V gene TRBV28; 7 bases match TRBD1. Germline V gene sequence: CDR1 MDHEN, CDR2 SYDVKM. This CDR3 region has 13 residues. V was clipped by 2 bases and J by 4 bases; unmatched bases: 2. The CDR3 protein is CASSLAGGYEQYV. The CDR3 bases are TGTGCCAGCAGTTTAGCAGGGGGTTACGAGCAGTACGTC.

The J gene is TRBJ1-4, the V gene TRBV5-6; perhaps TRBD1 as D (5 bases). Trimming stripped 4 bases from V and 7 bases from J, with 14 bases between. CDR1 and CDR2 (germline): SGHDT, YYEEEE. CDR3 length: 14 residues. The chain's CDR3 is CASSRGYGSEKLFF. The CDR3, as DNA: TGTGCCAGCAGCCGGGGCTACGGGAGTGAAAAACTGTTTTTT.

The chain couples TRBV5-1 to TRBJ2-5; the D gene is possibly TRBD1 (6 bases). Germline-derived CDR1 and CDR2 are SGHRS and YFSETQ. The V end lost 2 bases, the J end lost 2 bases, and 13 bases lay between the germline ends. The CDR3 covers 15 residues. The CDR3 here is CASSFLGAGQETQYF. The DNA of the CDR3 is TGCGCCAGCAGCTTTTTGGGGGCTGGACAAGAGACCCAGTACTTC.

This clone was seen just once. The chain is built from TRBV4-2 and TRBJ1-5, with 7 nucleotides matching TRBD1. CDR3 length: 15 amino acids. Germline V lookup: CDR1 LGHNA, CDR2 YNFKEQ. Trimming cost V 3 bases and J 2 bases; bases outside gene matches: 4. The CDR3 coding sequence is TGTGCCAGCAGCCAGTACAGGGGAGGCAATCAGCCCCAGCATTTT. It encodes CASSQYRGGNQPQHF.

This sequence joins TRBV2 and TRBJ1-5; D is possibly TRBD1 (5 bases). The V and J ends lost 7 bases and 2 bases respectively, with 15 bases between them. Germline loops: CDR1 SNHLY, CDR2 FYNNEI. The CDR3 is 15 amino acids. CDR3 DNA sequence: TGTGCCAGCACCTCGGACCCGGGGGGCAATCAGCCCCAGCATTTT. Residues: CASTSDPGGNQPQHF.

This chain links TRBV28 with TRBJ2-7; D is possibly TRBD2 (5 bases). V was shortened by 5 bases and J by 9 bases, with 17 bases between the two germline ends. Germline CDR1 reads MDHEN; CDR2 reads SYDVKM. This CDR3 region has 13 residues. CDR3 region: CASSTPGGLMQYV. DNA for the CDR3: TGTGCCAGCAGTACCCCAGGCGGACTGATGCAGTACGTC.

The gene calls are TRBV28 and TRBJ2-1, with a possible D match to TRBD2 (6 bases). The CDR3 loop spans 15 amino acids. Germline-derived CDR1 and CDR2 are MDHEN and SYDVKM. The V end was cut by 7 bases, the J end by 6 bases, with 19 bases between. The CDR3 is CASTSWAGLVNEQFF. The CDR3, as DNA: TGTGCCAGCACTTCCTGGGCGGGATTGGTCAATGAGCAGTTCTTC. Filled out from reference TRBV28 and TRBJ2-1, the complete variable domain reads DVKVTQSSRYLVKRTGEKVFLECVQDMDHENMFWYRQDPGLGLRLIYFSYDVKMKEKGDIPEGYSVSREKKERFSLILESASTNQTSMYLCASTSWAGLVNEQFFGPGTRLTVL.

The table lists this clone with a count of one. CDR3 sequence: CASSQITDSNQPQHF. The CDR3 DNA sequence: TGCGCCAGCAGCCAAATTACAGATAGCAATCAGCCCCAGCATTTT. The chain links TRBV4-1 to TRBJ1-5, with D hard to call. CDR1 MGHRA and CDR2 YSYEKL come from the germline V gene. CDR3 size: 15 residues. V was trimmed by 2 bases and J by 0 bases, leaving 8 bases between them.

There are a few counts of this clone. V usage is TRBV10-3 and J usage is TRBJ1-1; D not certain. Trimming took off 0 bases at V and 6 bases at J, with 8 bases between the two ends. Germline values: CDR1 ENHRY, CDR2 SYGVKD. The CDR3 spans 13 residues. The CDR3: CAISESDSSEAFF. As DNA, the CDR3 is TGTGCCATCAGTGAGTCTGACTCGTCTGAAGCTTTCTTT.

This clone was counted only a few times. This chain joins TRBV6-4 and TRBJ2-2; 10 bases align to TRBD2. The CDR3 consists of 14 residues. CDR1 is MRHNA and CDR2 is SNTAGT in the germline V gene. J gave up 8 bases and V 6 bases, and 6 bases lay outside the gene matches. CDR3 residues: CASRPLAGSGELFF. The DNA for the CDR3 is TGTGCCAGCAGACCACTAGCGGGATCGGGGGAGCTGTTTTTT.

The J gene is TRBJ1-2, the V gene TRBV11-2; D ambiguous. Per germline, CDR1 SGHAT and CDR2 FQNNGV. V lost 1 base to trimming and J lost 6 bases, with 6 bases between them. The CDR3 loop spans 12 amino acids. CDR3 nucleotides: TGTGCCAGCAGCTTAGGACGGGATGGCTACACCTTC. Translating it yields CASSLGRDGYTF.

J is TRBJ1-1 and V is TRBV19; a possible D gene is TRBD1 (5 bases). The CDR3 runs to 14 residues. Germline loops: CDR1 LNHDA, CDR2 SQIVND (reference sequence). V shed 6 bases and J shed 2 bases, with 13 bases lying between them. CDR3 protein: CASSMLGGNTEAFF. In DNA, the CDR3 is TGTGCCAGTAGCATGCTGGGGGGAAACACTGAAGCTTTCTTT. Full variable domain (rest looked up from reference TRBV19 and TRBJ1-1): DGGITQSPKYLFRKEGQNVTLSCEQNLNHDAMYWYRQDPGQGLRLIYYSQIVNDFQKGDIAEGYSVSREKKESFPLTVTSAQKNPTAFYLCASSMLGGNTEAFFGQGTRLTVV.

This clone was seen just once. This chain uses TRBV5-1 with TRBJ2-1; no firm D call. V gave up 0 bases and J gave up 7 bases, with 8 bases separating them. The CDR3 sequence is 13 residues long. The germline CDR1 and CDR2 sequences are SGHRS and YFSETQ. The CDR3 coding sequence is TGCGCCAGCAGCTTGGACAGATCTAATGAGCAGTTCTTC. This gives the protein CASSLDRSNEQFF.

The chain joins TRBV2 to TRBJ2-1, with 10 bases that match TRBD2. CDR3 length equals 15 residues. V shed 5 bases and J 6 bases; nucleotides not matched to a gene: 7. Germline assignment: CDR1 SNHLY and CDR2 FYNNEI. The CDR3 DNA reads TGTGCCAGCAGTCAGCTAGCGGGAGTTGGCAATGAGCAGTTCTTC. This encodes CASSQLAGVGNEQFF.

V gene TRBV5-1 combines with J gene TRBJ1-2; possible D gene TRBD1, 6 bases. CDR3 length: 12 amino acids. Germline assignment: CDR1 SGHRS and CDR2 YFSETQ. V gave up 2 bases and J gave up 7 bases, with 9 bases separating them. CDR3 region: CASSFGGAGYTF. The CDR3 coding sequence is TGCGCCAGCAGCTTCGGGGGGGCTGGCTACACCTTC.

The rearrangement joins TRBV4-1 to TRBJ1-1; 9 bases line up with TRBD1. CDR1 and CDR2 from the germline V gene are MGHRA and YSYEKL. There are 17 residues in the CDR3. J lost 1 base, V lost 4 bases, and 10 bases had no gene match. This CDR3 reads CASSPQGQGPWNTEAFF. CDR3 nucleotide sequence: TGCGCCAGCAGCCCCCAGGGACAGGGTCCTTGGAACACTGAAGCTTTCTTT.

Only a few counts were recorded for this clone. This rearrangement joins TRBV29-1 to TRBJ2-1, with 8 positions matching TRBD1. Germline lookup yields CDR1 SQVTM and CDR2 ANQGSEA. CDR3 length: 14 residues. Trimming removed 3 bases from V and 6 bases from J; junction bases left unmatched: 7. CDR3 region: CSVDPTGQGNEQFF. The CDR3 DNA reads TGCAGCGTTGACCCTACCGGACAGGGCAATGAGCAGTTCTTC.